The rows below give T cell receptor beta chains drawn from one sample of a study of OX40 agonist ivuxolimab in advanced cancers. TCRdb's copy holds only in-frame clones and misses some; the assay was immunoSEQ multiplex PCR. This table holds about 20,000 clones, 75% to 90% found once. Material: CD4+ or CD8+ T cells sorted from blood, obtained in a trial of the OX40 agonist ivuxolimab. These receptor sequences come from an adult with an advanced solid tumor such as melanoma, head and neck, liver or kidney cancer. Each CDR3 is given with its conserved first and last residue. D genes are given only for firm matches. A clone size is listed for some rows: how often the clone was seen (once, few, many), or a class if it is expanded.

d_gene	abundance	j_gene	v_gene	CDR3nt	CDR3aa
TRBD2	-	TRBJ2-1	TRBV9	TGTGCCAGCAGCATCGCTAGCGGGAGAAGCAATGAGCAGTTCTTC	CASSIASGRSNEQFF
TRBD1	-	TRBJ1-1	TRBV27	TGTGCCAGCAGTTACAGGGGGGAGACTGAAGCTTTCTTT	CASSYRGETEAFF
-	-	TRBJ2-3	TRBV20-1	TGCAGTGCTAATGAAGATACGCAGTATTTT	CSANEDTQYF
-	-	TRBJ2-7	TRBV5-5	TGTGCCAGCAGTTCCACCGTCAACGAGCAGTACTTC	CASSSTVNEQYF
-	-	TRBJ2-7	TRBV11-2	TGTGCCAGCAGCTCATTAACCTACGAGCAGTACTTC	CASSSLTYEQYF
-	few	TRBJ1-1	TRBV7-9	TGTGCCAGCAGCCCCAGCCAGGGGATGAACACTGAAGCTTTCTTT	CASSPSQGMNTEAFF
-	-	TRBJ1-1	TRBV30	TGTGCCTCAATTAGGGCGTTTGAAGCTTTCTTT	CASIRAFEAFF
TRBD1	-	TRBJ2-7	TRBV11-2	TGTGCCAGCAGCTACGGACAGGGGTTATTCTACGAGCAGTACTTC	CASSYGQGLFYEQYF
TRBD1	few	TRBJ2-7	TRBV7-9	TGTGCCAGCAGCCAACGGACAGGGGCTTTCGACGAGCAGTACTTC	CASSQRTGAFDEQYF
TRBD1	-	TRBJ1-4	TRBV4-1	TGCGCCAGCAGCCAAGGGACAGGGAATGAAAAACTGTTTTTT	CASSQGTGNEKLFF
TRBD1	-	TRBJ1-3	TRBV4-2	TGTGCCAGCAGCCAAGAAGTGTTACAGGGGCATGGAAACACCATATATTTT	CASSQEVLQGHGNTIYF
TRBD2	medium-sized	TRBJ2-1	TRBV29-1	TGCAGCGTCCACGGACTAGCGGCTAATTACAATGAGCAGTTCTTC	CSVHGLAANYNEQFF
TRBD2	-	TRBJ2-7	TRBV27	TGTGCCAGCAGTCCCCCGAGAACTAGCGGATACTACGAGCAGTACTTC	CASSPPRTSGYYEQYF
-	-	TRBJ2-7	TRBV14	TGTGCCAGCAGCCAAGATATAGGGTACTCCTACGAGCAGTACTTC	CASSQDIGYSYEQYF
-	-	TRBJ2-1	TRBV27	TGTGCCAGCAGTTTAGGGACATGGAATTCCTACAATGAGCAGTTCTTC	CASSLGTWNSYNEQFF
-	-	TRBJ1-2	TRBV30	TGTGCCTGGGCCCCCGGGCAGGGAAGGTTCTATGGCTACACCTTC	CAWAPGQGRFYGYTF
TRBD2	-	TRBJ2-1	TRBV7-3	TGTGCCAGCAGCTTGGGACTAGCAGTCTACAATGAGCAGTTCTTC	CASSLGLAVYNEQFF
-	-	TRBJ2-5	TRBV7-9	TGTGCCAGCAGCTTAGGCGGGGGCCCCGAAGAGACCCAGTACTTC	CASSLGGGPEETQYF
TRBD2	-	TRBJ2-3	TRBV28	TGTGCCAGCAGTTTATCAGCGGGACCGCAGTATTTT	CASSLSAGPQYF
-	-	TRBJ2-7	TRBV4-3	TGCGCCAGCAGCCAAGAACTAGGGGGATACGAGCAGTACTTC	CASSQELGGYEQYF
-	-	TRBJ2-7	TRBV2	TGTGCCGCTTTAGGGGGACGGTCCTACGAGCAGTACTTC	CAALGGRSYEQYF
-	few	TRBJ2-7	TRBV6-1	TGTGCCAGCAGTGATTCATTCTACGAGCAGTACTTC	CASSDSFYEQYF
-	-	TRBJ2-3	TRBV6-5	TGTGCCAGCAGTTACTCTCAGGGGTGGACAGATACGCAGTATTTT	CASSYSQGWTDTQYF
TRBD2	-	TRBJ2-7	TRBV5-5	TGTGCCAGCAGCCCTCCGGGACTAGCGGACTCCTACGAGCAGTACTTC	CASSPPGLADSYEQYF
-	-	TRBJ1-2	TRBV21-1	TGTGCCAGCAGCGCGCCCCGGGCTGGCTATGGCTACACCTTC	CASSAPRAGYGYTF
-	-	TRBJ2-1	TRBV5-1	TGCGCCAGCAGCCCCGGAGTTGGATCCAATGAGCAGTTCTTC	CASSPGVGSNEQFF
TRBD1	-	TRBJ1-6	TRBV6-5	TGTGCCAGCAGTCTGGGACAGGGTTACCGATCACCCCTCCACTTT	CASSLGQGYRSPLHF
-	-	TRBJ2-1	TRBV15	TGTGCCACCAGCAGAGATACGAGGCGGGAGCAGTTCTTC	CATSRDTRREQFF
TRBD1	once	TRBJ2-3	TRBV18	TGTGCCAGCTCACCGGCCGGGACAGGGGAGAGAGATACGCAGTATTTT	CASSPAGTGERDTQYF
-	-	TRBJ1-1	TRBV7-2	TGTGCCAGCAGCTTAGCTGTCCTCACCTTTGAAGCTTTCTTT	CASSLAVLTFEAFF
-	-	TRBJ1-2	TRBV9	TGTGCCAGCAGCGTAGGGCAGGGTGACTATGGCTACACCTTC	CASSVGQGDYGYTF
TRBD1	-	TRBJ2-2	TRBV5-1	TGCGCCAGCAGCTTGGGGACAGGAAACACCGGGGAGCTGTTTTTT	CASSLGTGNTGELFF
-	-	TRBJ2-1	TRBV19	TGTGCCTCCCAGGGCAGCTACAATGAGCAGTTCTTC	CASQGSYNEQFF
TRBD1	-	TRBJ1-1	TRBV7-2	TGTGCCAGCAGCTCTGACAGGGATTACACTGAAGCTTTCTTT	CASSSDRDYTEAFF
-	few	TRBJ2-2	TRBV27	TGTGCCAGCAGTTTCTGGCGGGATGCGAACACCGGGGAGCTGTTTTTT	CASSFWRDANTGELFF